One sample yielded the 23 T cell receptor beta chains listed below, sequenced in a study of blood T cell repertoires in COVID-19. This table comes from immunoSEQ multiplex PCR, and its TCRdb copy is limited to in-frame clones, with some not included. The sample consists of under 350,000 clones, 85% to 90% of them appearing once. What was sequenced was peripheral blood. The receptors were sampled from a human donor in a cohort sampled during active COVID-19.

The rearrangement links TRBV9 to TRBJ1-1; D unresolved. The CDR3 extends over 13 amino acids. Trimming cost V 1 base and J 5 bases, with 9 bases left between them. The germline CDR1 and CDR2 sequences are SGDLS and YYNGEE. CDR3 protein: CASSVTERTEAFF. CDR3 sequence (DNA): TGTGCCAGCAGCGTAACAGAACGGACTGAAGCTTTCTTT.

The chain couples TRBV12-3 or TRBV12-4 to TRBJ1-1; D is unresolved. The CDR3 runs to 11 residues. V gave up 2 bases and J gave up 7 bases, with 5 bases separating them. The CDR3 DNA reads as TGTGCCAGCAGTTTACACAGTGAAGCTTTCTTT. Translating gives CASSLHSEAFF.

V and J are TRBV3-1 (or the pseudogene TRBV3-2) and TRBJ1-1; the D is unclear. V was pared by 0 bases and J by 8 bases, with 10 bases between. Germline V gene data show CDR1 as LGHDT and CDR2 as YNNKEL (reference sequence). CDR3 length: 13 residues. CDR3 nucleotides: TGTGCCAGCAGCCAAGATCGGAGACGGGAAGCTTTCTTT. Translated, it gives CASSQDRRREAFF.

This clone was counted a few times. The chain employs TRBV7-8 and TRBJ2-3; the D is unclear. Germline-derived CDR1 and CDR2 are SGHVS and FQNEAQ. Deletions cut 2 bases from V and 5 bases from J, with 5 bases between. The length of the CDR3 is 12 residues. The CDR3 DNA sequence: TGTGCCAGCAGCTTATACGGAGATACGCAGTATTTT. It codes for CASSLYGDTQYF.

The chain couples TRBV27 to TRBJ2-7; 7 bases map to TRBD2. V lost 2 bases, J lost 4 bases, and 8 bases stayed unmatched. This CDR3 has 15 amino acids. Per the germline V gene, CDR1 is MNHEY and CDR2 is SMNVEV (reference sequence). CDR3 amino acids: CASSLTAGVRYEQYF. The DNA for the CDR3 is TGTGCCAGCAGTTTAACCGCGGGGGTACGGTACGAGCAGTACTTC.

The chain has TRBV4-1 and TRBJ2-5; possibly TRBD2 for D (6 bases). This CDR3 is built from 14 residues. CDR1 is MGHRA, CDR2 YSYEKL, per germline. V dropped 0 bases and J dropped 5 bases, with 10 bases sitting between them. CDR3 region: CASSQEGGWETQYF. CDR3 nucleotide sequence: TGCGCCAGCAGCCAAGAGGGAGGCTGGGAGACCCAGTACTTC.

The chain couples TRBV28 to TRBJ2-1; possible D gene TRBD2, 6 bases. Germline V gene data show CDR1 as MDHEN and CDR2 as SYDVKM. The CDR3 extends over 15 amino acids. Trimming took off 7 bases at V and 7 bases at J, with 20 bases between the two ends. CDR3 loop: CASTLPGVAGNEQFF. The CDR3 nucleotides read TGTGCCAGCACCCTGCCGGGGGTTGCGGGGAATGAGCAGTTCTTC.

This sequence joins TRBV6-2 or TRBV6-3 and TRBJ2-7, with TRBD2 matching 9 bases. The CDR3 runs to 14 residues. Germline V CDR1 and CDR2: MNHEY, SVGEGT. The junction had 4 bases not matched to a gene; V was cut back by 5 bases and J by 2 bases. Here the CDR3 DNA reads TGTGCCAGCAGTACCCAGCGGGGGGCCTACGAGCAGTACTTC. Its translation is CASSTQRGAYEQYF.

The rearrangement joins TRBV4-2 to TRBJ2-1; the D gene is possibly TRBD1 (6 bases). This CDR3 contains 16 residues. Germline V gene sequence: CDR1 LGHNA, CDR2 YNFKEQ. Trimming took 0 bases from V and 4 from J, leaving 13 bases between them. CDR3 nucleotides: TGTGCCAGCAGCCAAGAGGTACAGGGTGCGTACAATGAGCAGTTCTTC. This sequence encodes CASSQEVQGAYNEQFF.

V and J are TRBV3-1 (or the pseudogene TRBV3-2) and TRBJ1-6, with D uncertain. Germline V gene lookup returns CDR1 LGHDT and CDR2 YNNKEL (reference sequence). This CDR3 spans 15 amino acids. The V end lost 2 bases, the J end lost 4 bases, and 9 bases lay between the germline ends. The CDR3 coding sequence is TGTGCCAGCAGCCAAAGTGGGAGATATAATTCACCCCTCCACTTT. This encodes CASSQSGRYNSPLHF.

CDR3 nucleotide sequence: TGTGCCATCAGCGAGGGGACACGGAATGAAAAACTGTTTTTT. Encoded protein: CAISEGTRNEKLFF. This chain uses TRBV10-3 with TRBJ1-4; D possibly corresponds to TRBD1 (6 bases). This CDR3 is built from 14 residues. The V gene lost 6 bases and the J gene lost 5 bases, with 13 bases spanning the gap. The germline V gene encodes CDR1 ENHRY and CDR2 SYGVKD.

The chain links TRBV7-9 to TRBJ2-1; D unclear. There are 14 residues in the CDR3. Germline-derived CDR1 and CDR2 are SEHNR and FQNEAQ (reference sequence). V was trimmed by 7 bases and J by 5 bases, leaving 15 bases between them. CDR3 region: CASNLAGSNNEQFF. DNA for the CDR3: TGTGCCAGCAACCTGGCCGGGTCCAACAATGAGCAGTTCTTC.

This chain connects TRBV7-8 to TRBJ2-7; 9 nucleotides line up with TRBD2. Germline CDR1 and CDR2: SGHVS and FQNEAQ. V was clipped by 3 bases and J by 4 bases; unmatched bases: 4. The CDR3 length is 14 residues. The CDR3 DNA sequence: TGTGCCAGCAGCTTGTGGCTAGCGGGATACGAGCAGTACTTC. Amino acids: CASSLWLAGYEQYF.

This clone was picked up a small number of times. The chain has TRBV30 and TRBJ1-3; D unresolved. Germline V CDR1 and CDR2: GTSNPN, SVGIG (reference sequence). This CDR3 contains 13 residues. Trimming took 2 bases from V and 4 from J, leaving 9 bases between them. CDR3 loop: CAWSSGGGNTIYF. The DNA for the CDR3 is TGTGCCTGGAGTTCAGGAGGCGGAAACACCATATATTTT.

This chain connects TRBV9 to TRBJ2-1; 12 bases align to TRBD2. Trimming at V came to 4 bases and at J to 7 bases, leaving 3 bases not matched to a gene. In germline, CDR1 is SGDLS, CDR2 YYNGEE. This CDR3 has 14 amino acids. The CDR3 DNA sequence: TGTGCCAGCAGCCAACTAGCGGGAGGTAATGAGCAGTTCTTC. This gives the protein CASSQLAGGNEQFF.

About this clone itself: In the same sample, other DNA sequences code for this CDR3. The rearrangement joins TRBV6-5 to TRBJ2-7; D is undetermined. The CDR3 runs to 13 residues. The germline V and J ends were trimmed by 5 bases and 6 bases, with 14 bases remaining between them. The germline V gene has CDR1 MNHEY and CDR2 SVGAGI. The CDR3 sequence is CASSPSPSREQYF. CDR3 DNA: TGTGCCAGCAGTCCCTCTCCGTCTCGCGAGCAGTACTTC.

The J gene is TRBJ2-2, the V gene TRBV29-1; 14 nucleotides line up with TRBD2. In germline, CDR1 is SQVTM, CDR2 ANQGSEA. Unmatched junction bases numbered 4, after V lost 4 bases and J lost 6 bases. The CDR3 runs 15 residues. CDR3 in amino acids: CSVGPTSGRAGELFF. For the CDR3, the DNA is TGCAGCGTTGGGCCGACTAGCGGGAGGGCCGGGGAGCTGTTTTTT.

The V call is TRBV28, the J call TRBJ1-2, with D possibly being TRBD1 (5 bases). CDR1 and CDR2 (germline): MDHEN, SYDVKM. Trimming pared 7 bases from V and 4 bases from J, leaving 7 bases between. The CDR3 is made up of 11 amino acids. The CDR3 here is CASKGAYGYTF. The CDR3, as DNA: TGTGCCAGCAAAGGGGCCTATGGCTACACCTTC.

This clone was counted a single time. The chain combines TRBV7-9 with TRBJ2-1; 12 nucleotides match TRBD2. The CDR3 totals 16 residues. Germline V CDR1 and CDR2: SEHNR, FQNEAQ (reference sequence). V trimming: 5 bases; J trimming: 6 bases; junction bases outside the gene matches: 8. This CDR3 reads CASSAEGLAGLNEQFF. DNA of the CDR3: TGTGCCAGCAGCGCAGAGGGACTAGCGGGTCTCAATGAGCAGTTCTTC.

The rearrangement links TRBV5-1 to TRBJ2-7; 7 bases match TRBD1. Germline assignment: CDR1 SGHRS and CDR2 YFSETQ. Unmatched junction bases numbered 6, after V lost 3 bases and J lost 0 bases. This CDR3 has 15 residues. This chain's CDR3 is CASSSGQTSSYEQYF. The CDR3 DNA is TGCGCCAGCAGCTCGGGACAGACAAGCTCCTACGAGCAGTACTTC.

This chain uses TRBV11-2 with TRBJ2-1; D perhaps matches TRBD2 (5 bases). The germline V gene encodes CDR1 SGHAT and CDR2 FQNNGV. The V end was cut by 5 bases, the J end by 5 bases, with 10 bases between. CDR3 size: 13 residues. CDR3 sequence: CASSRGLNNEQFF. CDR3 in DNA: TGTGCCAGCAGCCGTGGACTCAACAATGAGCAGTTCTTC.

This clone is a singleton in its sample. This rearrangement joins TRBV19 to TRBJ1-4; 8 nucleotides align to TRBD1. The V gene's germline CDR1 is LNHDA and CDR2 SQIVND (reference sequence). The CDR3 has 14 residues. The V gene end was trimmed by 4 bases and the J gene end by 8 bases; junction bases not matched to a gene: 6. The CDR3 spells CASSNTGGLEKLFF. In DNA form, the CDR3 reads TGTGCCAGTAGTAATACAGGGGGTCTAGAAAAACTGTTTTTT.

The chain recombines TRBV27 with TRBJ2-2; 11 nucleotides match TRBD1. CDR3 length equals 16 residues. Losses at the gene ends were 1 base for V and 7 bases for J; bases not matched to a gene: 5. CDR1 MNHEY and CDR2 SMNVEV come from the germline V gene (reference sequence). CDR3 residues: CASSLLWTGGGGELFF. As DNA, the CDR3 is TGTGCCAGCAGTTTATTATGGACAGGGGGCGGCGGGGAGCTGTTTTTT.